The entry that follows covers one T cell receptor (beta chain) sequence. These data come from a study of control samples from healthy donors and cancer patients. Assay used: immunoSEQ multiplex PCR; TCRdb lists only in-frame clones, some missing. The sample yields 120,000 or so clones, more than 75% seen once. CDR1 and CDR2 from the germline V gene are SEHNR and FQNEAQ (reference sequence). The V end was cut by 1 base, the J end by 14 bases, with 12 bases between. This CDR3 region has 13 residues. The receptor comes from a middle-aged man in good health. Sequencing was carried out using blood. This chain joins TRBV7-9 and TRBJ1-6; D remains unclear. The CDR3 loop reads CASSLGPVQALHF. DNA of the CDR3: TGTGCCAGCAGCTTAGGGCCGGTGCAGGCCCTCCACTTT.